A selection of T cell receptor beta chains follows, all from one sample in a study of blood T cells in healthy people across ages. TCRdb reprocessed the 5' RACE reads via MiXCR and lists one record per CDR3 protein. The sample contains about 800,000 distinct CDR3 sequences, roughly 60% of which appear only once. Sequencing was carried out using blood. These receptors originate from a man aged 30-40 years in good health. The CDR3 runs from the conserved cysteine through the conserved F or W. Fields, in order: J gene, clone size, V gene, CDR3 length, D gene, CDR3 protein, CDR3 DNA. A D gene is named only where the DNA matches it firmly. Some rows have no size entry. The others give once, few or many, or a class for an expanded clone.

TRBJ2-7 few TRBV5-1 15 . CASSLDNRAFEEQYF TGCGCCAGCAGCTTGGATAACAGGGCTTTTGAGGAGCAGTACTTC
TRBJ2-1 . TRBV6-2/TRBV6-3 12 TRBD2 CASEGLTTKQFF TGTGCCAGCGAGGGACTAACTACGAAGCAGTTCTTC
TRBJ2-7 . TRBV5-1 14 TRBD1 CASSIRDRASEQYF TGCGCCAGCAGCATCCGGGACAGGGCATCCGAGCAGTACTTC
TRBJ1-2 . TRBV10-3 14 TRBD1 CATLDRGPNYGYTF TGTGCCACCCTTGACAGGGGGCCCAACTATGGCTACACCTTC
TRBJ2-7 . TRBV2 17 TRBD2 CASRGTSDSGGSYEQYF TGTGCCAGCAGAGGGACTAGCGACTCTGGGGGGTCCTACGAGCAGTACTTC
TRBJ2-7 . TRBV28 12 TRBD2 CASSEGLAGQYF TGTGCCAGCAGTGAAGGACTAGCAGGGCAGTACTTC
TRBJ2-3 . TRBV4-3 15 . CASGQAWEGTDTQYF TGCGCCAGCGGCCAAGCCTGGGAGGGCACAGATACGCAGTATTTT
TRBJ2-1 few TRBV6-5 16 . CASSYTGQPSYNEQFF TGTGCCAGCAGTTACACCGGACAGCCCTCCTACAATGAGCAGTTCTTC
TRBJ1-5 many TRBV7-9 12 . CASSLAEQPQHF TGTGCCAGCAGCTTAGCGGAGCAGCCCCAGCATTTT
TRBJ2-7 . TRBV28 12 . CASSRQSPEQYF TGTGCCAGCAGTAGGCAGAGTCCGGAGCAGTACTTC
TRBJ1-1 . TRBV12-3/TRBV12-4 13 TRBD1 CASRGTGETEAFF TGTGCCAGCAGAGGGACAGGGGAGACTGAAGCTTTCTTT
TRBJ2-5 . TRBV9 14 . CASSARGREETQYF TGTGCCAGCAGCGCACGGGGCAGGGAAGAGACCCAGTACTTC
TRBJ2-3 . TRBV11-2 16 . CASSSPGGQSTDTQYF TGTGCCAGCAGCTCCCCCGGGGGGCAAAGCACAGATACGCAGTATTTT
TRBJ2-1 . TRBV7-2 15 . CASSLALGVENEQFF TGTGCCAGCAGCTTAGCTCTAGGGGTAGAGAATGAGCAGTTCTTC
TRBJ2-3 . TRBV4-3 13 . CASSQDSRLVLYF TGCGCCAGCAGCCAAGATTCGAGACTAGTTTTGTATTTT
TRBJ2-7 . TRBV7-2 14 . CASSPGGANYEQYF TGTGCCAGCAGCCCTGGGGGGGCAAACTACGAGCAGTACTTC
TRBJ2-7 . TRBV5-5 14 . CASSFRVVSYEQYF TGTGCCAGCAGCTTCCGGGTGGTTTCCTACGAGCAGTACTTC
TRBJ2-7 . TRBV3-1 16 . CASSQPGGPSSYEQYF TGTGCCAGCAGCCAACCCGGCGGTCCTAGCTCCTACGAGCAGTACTTC
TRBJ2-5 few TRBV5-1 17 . CASSEPLQHGRKETQYF TGCGCCAGCAGCGAGCCCCTTCAACACGGCAGAAAAGAGACCCAGTACTTC
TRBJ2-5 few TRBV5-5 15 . CASSLFHSGQETQYF TGTGCCAGCAGCTTGTTCCATAGCGGTCAAGAGACCCAGTACTTC
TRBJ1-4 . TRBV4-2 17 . CASSQGASSATNEKLFF TGTGCCAGCAGCCAAGGGGCTTCCAGTGCAACTAATGAAAAACTGTTTTTT
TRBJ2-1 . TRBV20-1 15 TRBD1 CSARRSRDRAHEQFF TGCAGTGCTAGACGTAGTAGGGACAGGGCCCATGAGCAGTTCTTC
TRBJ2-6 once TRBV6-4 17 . CASSGQPLTSGANVLTF TGTGCCAGCAGTGGCCAACCCCTAACCTCTGGGGCCAACGTCCTGACTTTC
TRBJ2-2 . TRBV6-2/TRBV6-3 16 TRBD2 CASSTLGSGSVGELFF TGTGCCAGCAGTACCCTCGGTAGCGGGAGTGTCGGGGAGCTGTTTTTT
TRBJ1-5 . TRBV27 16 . CASSATRTPPRQPQHF TGTGCCAGCAGCGCCACACGAACTCCCCCCAGGCAGCCCCAGCATTTT
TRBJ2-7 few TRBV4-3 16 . CASSMLGPTGPYEQYF TGCGCCAGCAGCATGCTCGGCCCAACGGGTCCCTACGAGCAGTACTTC
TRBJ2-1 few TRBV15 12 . CATSDTPRRQFF TGTGCCACCTCGGACACCCCCCGGCGGCAGTTCTTC
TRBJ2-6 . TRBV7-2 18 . CASSPGATVLSGANVLTF TGTGCCAGCAGCCCAGGGGCGACGGTCCTCTCTGGGGCCAACGTCCTGACTTTC
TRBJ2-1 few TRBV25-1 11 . CASSGGSAQFF TGTGCCAGCAGTGGGGGGTCGGCGCAGTTCTTC